The entry that follows covers one TCR beta chain sequence. Its target is not known. Germline V gene data show CDR1 as MDHEN and CDR2 as SYDVKM. V trimming: 2 bases; J trimming: 5 bases; junction bases outside the gene matches: 7. This CDR3 is built from 15 residues. Patients with chemo-refractory metastatic non-small-cell lung cancer received focal radiation plus CTLA-4 blockade with ipilimumab. Sequenced by immunoSEQ multiplex PCR; TCRdb stores in-frame clones only, minus some. Altogether 55,000 to 85,000 clones are present, 65% to 85% being singletons, with the ten largest covering approximately 16%. This sample is part of a study of radiotherapy plus CTLA-4 blockade in lung cancer. Study overall: Of all patients, more than 15% responded objectively and approximately 31% showed disease control. Whole-study findings and limits: An expansion of tumor-derived TCR clones occurred in blood after radiotherapy plus ipilimumab.

This chain joins TRBV28 and TRBJ2-5; 8 bases fit TRBD2. The clonotype comes from a human donor with non-small cell lung cancer whose response to radiotherapy plus ipilimumab could not be evaluated. Some clones in this sample may be carry-over from other donors' samples. This specimen was peripheral blood, taken from a patient treated with radiotherapy plus ipilimumab. Here the CDR3 reads CASSLRGGGLETQYF. CDR3 sequence (DNA): TGTGCCAGCAGTTTAAGGGGCGGGGGGCTGGAGACCCAGTACTTC.